One sample yielded the 13 T cell receptor beta chains listed below, sequenced in a study of T-cell memory formation after mild COVID-19. TCRdb recomputed calls from the 5' RACE reads with MiXCR, one row per CDR3 protein. The profile shows around 340,000 distinct CDR3 sequences, around 15% of them singletons. Sequencing input: PBMCs or a T cell subset sorted from them (not recorded which). These receptors originate from a man aged 18 to 30 who had mild COVID-19 (a few samples of this study predate the infection). Cell type and time point are not known.

This clonotype was recorded a few times. This rearrangement joins TRBV9 to TRBJ2-1, with a tentative D call TRBD2 (7 bases). The germline V gene has CDR1 SGDLS and CDR2 YYNGEE. V lost 2 bases to trimming and J lost 8 bases, with 11 bases between them. The CDR3 covers 13 residues. The CDR3 sequence: CASSVGGADEQFF. CDR3 DNA: TGTGCCAGCAGCGTTGGGGGGGCTGATGAGCAGTTCTTC.

This sequence joins TRBV7-9 and TRBJ2-7; possibly TRBD2 for D (5 bases). In germline, CDR1 is SEHNR, CDR2 FQNEAQ (reference sequence). The CDR3 is made up of 16 amino acids. V gave up 5 bases and J gave up 1 base, with 18 bases separating them. DNA of the CDR3: TGTGCCAGCAGCCCCAGTCCCGGGAAAAATTCCTACGAGCAGTACTTC. Protein sequence: CASSPSPGKNSYEQYF. Together with reference TRBV7-9 and TRBJ2-7, the CDR3 gives the full variable domain: DTGVSQNPRHKITKRGQNVTFRCDPISEHNRLYWYRQTLGQGPEFLTYFQNEAQLEKSRLLSDRFSAERPKGSFSTLEIQRTEQGDSAMYLCASSPSPGKNSYEQYFGPGTRLTVT.

CDR3 nucleotides: TGTGCCAGCAGCCAAGAGGGCGGGGAACCAGATACGCAGTATTTT. This translates into CASSQEGGEPDTQYF. The V call is TRBV3-1, the J call TRBJ2-3; a weak D match, TRBD2 (6 bases). The CDR3 spans 15 residues. V was pared by 0 bases and J by 4 bases, with 11 bases between. Germline V gene lookup returns CDR1 LGHDT and CDR2 YNNKEL (reference sequence).

The J gene is TRBJ2-3, the V gene TRBV11-2, with TRBD2 matching 14 bases. The CDR3 length is 22 residues. Per germline, CDR1 SGHAT and CDR2 FQNNGV. The trim removed 0 bases at V and 2 bases at J, leaving 16 bases unmatched. CDR3 protein: CASSLDGTGTSGRRGHTDTQYF. For the CDR3, the DNA is TGTGCCAGCAGCTTAGACGGGACCGGGACTAGCGGGAGAAGGGGACACACAGATACGCAGTATTTT.

The sample holds a few counts of this clonotype. The V call is TRBV20-1, the J call TRBJ1-6; the D is unclear. Germline assignment: CDR1 DFQATT and CDR2 SNEGSKA (reference sequence). V was clipped by 2 bases and J by 2 bases, with 13 bases between them. This CDR3 is built from 16 residues. The CDR3 region is CSARKEGTTYNSPLHF. Here the CDR3 DNA reads TGCAGTGCTAGAAAGGAGGGTACGACCTATAATTCACCCCTCCACTTT.

In its sample, this clonotype was seen a few times. The chain couples TRBV7-2 to TRBJ2-3; D unresolved. The germline gives CDR1 SGHTA, CDR2 FQGNSA. V was clipped by 2 bases and J by 7 bases, with 13 bases between them. CDR3 length: 14 amino acids. CDR3 in DNA: TGTGCCAGCAGCTTAATTAACAGCCAGCATACGCAGTATTTT. Amino acid sequence: CASSLINSQHTQYF.

In this sample, this clonotype turned up a few times. CDR3 in DNA: TGTGCCAGCAGCTTAGGGCTAGCGGGGGGAGCAGATACGCAGTATTTT. It specifies CASSLGLAGGADTQYF. The chain combines TRBV7-7 with TRBJ2-3, with 11 bases that match TRBD2. CDR1 SSHAT and CDR2 FNYEAQ come from the germline V gene (reference sequence). This CDR3 is 16 amino acids long. The trim removed 1 base at V and 4 bases at J, leaving 4 bases unmatched.

This clonotype has more than one count but fewer than ten. The rearrangement joins TRBV27 to TRBJ1-2; tentatively, D is TRBD1 (5 bases). Per germline, CDR1 MNHEY and CDR2 SMNVEV (reference sequence). The CDR3 totals 16 residues. Trimming took off 0 bases at V and 1 base at J, with 12 bases between the two ends. The CDR3 nucleotides are TGTGCCAGCAGTTTATCGAGGGGCGGGATTAACTATGGCTACACCTTC. This codes for CASSLSRGGINYGYTF.

In its sample, this clonotype was seen a few times. The rearrangement joins TRBV5-5 to TRBJ1-2; D is undetermined. CDR3 length: 15 amino acids. CDR1 is SGHKS and CDR2 is YYEKEE in the germline V gene (reference sequence). V gave up 1 base and J gave up 2 bases, with 12 bases separating them. The CDR3 coding sequence is TGTGCCAGCAGCTTGAGCACCCTTAGGAACTATGGCTACACCTTC. This encodes CASSLSTLRNYGYTF.

About this clonotype itself: A read error may be the cause here, since a much bigger clone is one base away. The rearrangement links TRBV3-1 to TRBJ2-5; D perhaps matches TRBD2 (6 bases). The V gene lost 1 base and the J gene lost 1 base, with 7 bases spanning the gap. The CDR3 length is 14 residues. The germline V gene encodes CDR1 LGHDT and CDR2 YNNKEL (reference sequence). The CDR3 DNA is TGTGCCAGCAGCCAAGCGGGGGTCCAAGAGACCCAGTACTTC. Protein sequence: CASSQAGVQETQYF.

This clonotype showed up just a few times. The chain has TRBV24-1 and TRBJ1-1, with D unclear. The CDR3 is 15 amino acids. The germline V and J ends were trimmed by 5 bases and 4 bases, with 16 bases remaining between them. Germline V gene sequence: CDR1 KGHDR, CDR2 SFDVKD. The CDR3 nucleotides are TGTGCCACCAGTGGAACCAGTTACGGCGCCACTGAAGCTTTCTTT. Amino acids: CATSGTSYGATEAFF.

The chain carries TRBV7-8 and TRBJ1-1, with unresolved D. This CDR3 is built from 11 residues. Germline CDR1 reads SGHVS; CDR2 reads FQNEAQ. With 4 bases removed from V and 8 bases from J, the gap between germline ends came to 8 bases. The CDR3 DNA sequence: TGTGCCAGCAGCTACTCAGAGGAAGCTTTCTTT. It specifies CASSYSEEAFF.

There are many counts of this clonotype. The chain has TRBV7-9 and TRBJ2-5, with 7 bases that match TRBD2. CDR1 is SEHNR, CDR2 FQNEAQ, per germline (reference sequence). With 5 bases clipped from V and 3 bases from J, the junction kept 0 bases outside the gene matches. The length of the CDR3 is 12 residues. The CDR3 loop reads CASSREEETQYF. For the CDR3, the DNA is TGTGCCAGCAGCCGGGAGGAAGAGACCCAGTACTTC.